A single T cell receptor (beta chain) is shown here with its context. No antigen is known for it. These data come from a study of OX40 agonist ivuxolimab in advanced cancers. Across the whole study: An agonistic human IgG2 monoclonal antibody against OX40 (CD134) was given. At doses from 0.01 to 10 mg/kg, patients were given intravenous ivuxolimab every 2 weeks.

Sequenced by immunoSEQ multiplex PCR; TCRdb stores in-frame clones only, minus some. Of more than 55,000 clones in the sample, more than 75% were seen once. Study outcomes and limitations: Not determined was the antigen specificity of the expanded peripheral T cells.

The sequence derives from an adult with an advanced solid tumor such as melanoma, head and neck, liver or kidney cancer. The source material was CD4+ or CD8+ T cells sorted from blood, sampled in a trial of the OX40 agonist ivuxolimab.

The CDR3 nucleotides read TGTGCCAGCAGCAATGTGGGACAGGGAGGAGTAAGCAATCAGCCCCAGCATTTT. Encoded protein: CASSNVGQGGVSNQPQHF. The chain links TRBV21-1 to TRBJ1-5; TRBD1, the table's D call, lacks a check against the DNA. TRBV21-1 is a pseudogene. The CDR3 consists of 18 residues.